This T cell receptor beta chain was found in a study of cytomegalovirus exposure and HLA in healthy donors. Primers included in the PCR were 60 Vbeta and 13 Jbeta primers. Data came from immunoSEQ multiplex PCR; TCRdb stores just in-frame clones and leaves some out. In the table there are fewer than 110,000 clones, 55% to 85% of which are singletons. V lost 10 bases and J 1 base, leaving 21 bases between the germline ends. CDR3 size: 16 residues. The V gene's germline CDR1 is MDHEN and CDR2 SYDVKM. The sequenced sample was PBMCs. This chain joins TRBV28 and TRBJ2-3; TRBD2 is a possible D gene (5 bases). This sequence was found in a young man in good health and CMV-seronegative. The CDR3 here is CAIANSVNRGTDTQYF. The CDR3 DNA sequence: TGTGCCATCGCAAATAGCGTAAACCGAGGCACAGATACGCAGTATTTT.